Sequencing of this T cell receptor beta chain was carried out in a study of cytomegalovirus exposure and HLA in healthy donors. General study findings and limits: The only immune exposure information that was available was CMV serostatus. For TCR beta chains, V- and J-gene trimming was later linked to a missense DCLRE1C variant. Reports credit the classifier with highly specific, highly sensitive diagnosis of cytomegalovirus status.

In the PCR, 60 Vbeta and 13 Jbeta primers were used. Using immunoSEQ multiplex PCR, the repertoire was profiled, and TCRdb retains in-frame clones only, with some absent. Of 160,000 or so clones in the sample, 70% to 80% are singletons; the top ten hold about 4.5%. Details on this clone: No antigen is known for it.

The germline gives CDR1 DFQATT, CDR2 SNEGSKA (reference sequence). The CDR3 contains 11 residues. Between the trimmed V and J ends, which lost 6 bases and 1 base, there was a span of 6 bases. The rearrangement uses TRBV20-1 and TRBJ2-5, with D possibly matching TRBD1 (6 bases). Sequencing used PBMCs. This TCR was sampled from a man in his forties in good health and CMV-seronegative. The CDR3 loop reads CSAGAQETQYF. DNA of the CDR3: TGCAGTGCGGGGGCCCAAGAGACCCAGTACTTC.